This TCR beta chain derives from a study of cytomegalovirus exposure and HLA in healthy donors. Study-wide results and caveats: Rare TCR sequences dominated, though some public TCRs recurred in many donors. Researchers reported that a few CMV-associated chains were confirmed in vitro as CMV antigen-specific.

The study drew the donors from its approximately 120-subject validation cohort, separate from the approximately 670-subject first cohort. Assay: immunoSEQ multiplex PCR; the TCRdb copy retains only in-frame clones and omits some. This sample has more than 90,000 clones, with about 91% found just once. Regarding this clone: Its antigen is unknown.

The CDR3 runs 16 residues. Between the trimmed V and J ends, which lost 1 base and 3 bases, there was a span of 12 bases. Per germline, CDR1 SGHVS and CDR2 FNYEAQ. The chain has TRBV7-6 and TRBJ1-4; no reliable D call. The receptor was isolated from a young man in good health and CMV-seronegative. Sample: PBMCs. The CDR3 protein is CASSLELTGSNEKLFF. The CDR3 region has the DNA TGTGCCAGCAGCTTAGAACTCACCGGGTCTAATGAAAAACTGTTTTTT. Full variable domain (remainder filled in from reference TRBV7-6 and TRBJ1-4): GAGVSQSPRYKVTKRGQDVALRCDPISGHVSLYWYRQALGQGPEFLTYFNYEAQQDKSGLPNDRFSAERPEGSISTLTIQRTEQRDSAMYRCASSLELTGSNEKLFFGSGTQLSVL.